This entry describes one TCR beta chain. Its cognate antigen is unknown. V lost 4 bases and J 4 bases, leaving 20 bases between the germline ends. From germline, CDR1 is MGHRA and CDR2 YSYEKL. This CDR3 comprises 17 residues. Sequencing was performed with immunoSEQ multiplex PCR; in TCRdb, only in-frame clones are kept and a portion is missing. The sample holds 110,000 to 150,000 clones, approximately 91% seen once. This specimen belongs to a study of graft-versus-host responses after intestinal transplantation. Study-wide background: Recipients had multivisceral, liver-intestinal, or isolated intestinal transplants. Study findings and constraints: Early post-transplant falls in HvG clones accompanied the peak levels of circulating GvH clones. Allograft graft-versus-host to host-versus-graft clonal ratios ran high in patients with graft-donor T cell macrochimerism. GvH clones appeared in recipient marrow, some first in ileum or blood.

This TCR was sampled from a human donor who received an intestinal transplant. The chain joins TRBV4-1 to TRBJ2-1, with D uncertain. Sample: unstimulated CD4+ T cells sorted from spleen or lymph node cells, taken before intestinal transplant. Written as DNA, the CDR3 is TGCGCCAGCAGCCCTTACGCTAACGCGGAAACGTACAATGAGCAGTTCTTC. Translating it yields CASSPYANAETYNEQFF.